The present T cell receptor beta chain was sequenced within a study of blood T cell repertoires in COVID-19. CDR3 length: 16 residues. After removal of 6 bases from V and 5 bases from J, the junction contained 15 bases not matched to a gene. Germline loops: CDR1 ENHRY, CDR2 SYGVKD. In the study's own analysis: Amplification of reference gene primers was used by the study to estimate nucleated cell counts. The method was immunoSEQ multiplex PCR; TCRdb's version includes in-frame clones alone and lacks a portion of them. V, J and clone size are taken as reported in that table, and D and trimming were inferred from the DNA itself. The data hold roughly 300,000 clones, with around 92% observed a single time.

The sequence was obtained from a man younger than 35 who had recovered from COVID-19. The chain couples TRBV10-3 to TRBJ2-7; 8 nucleotides match TRBD1. Sequenced: peripheral blood. The chain's CDR3 is CAIRRIGQGLPNEQYF. In DNA form, the CDR3 reads TGTGCCATCAGAAGAATAGGACAGGGCCTTCCCAACGAGCAGTACTTC.